The 13 T cell receptor beta chains below come from one sample, sequenced in a study of T cell responses to AZD1222 COVID-19 vaccine. The method was immunoSEQ multiplex PCR; TCRdb's version includes in-frame clones alone and lacks a portion of them. In the table there are over 150,000 clones, around nine tenths of which are singletons. The source was peripheral blood, collected on day 0 of AZD1222 vaccination. The receptors were sampled from an adult in good health.

The V call is TRBV7-2, the J call TRBJ1-6; no clear D. This CDR3 spans 16 amino acids. CDR1 and CDR2 (germline): SGHTA, FQGNSA. The V end lost 2 bases, the J end lost 7 bases, and 15 bases lay between the germline ends. The CDR3 nucleotides read TGTGCCAGCAGCTTAAGATGGATACACTCCAATTCACCCCTCCACTTT. Translating it yields CASSLRWIHSNSPLHF. Filled out from reference TRBV7-2 and TRBJ1-6, the complete variable domain reads GAGVSQSPSNKVTEKGKDVELRCDPISGHTALYWYRQSLGQGLEFLIYFQGNSAPDKSGLPSDRFSAERTGGSVSTLTIQRTQQEDSAVYLCASSLRWIHSNSPLHFGNGTRLTVT.

The rearrangement joins TRBV18 to TRBJ1-6, with 10 bases lining up with TRBD1. The CDR3 loop spans 14 amino acids. Germline V gene sequence: CDR1 KGHSH, CDR2 LQKENI. The trim removed 0 bases at V and 16 bases at J, leaving 6 bases unmatched. CDR3 DNA sequence: TGTGCCAGCTCACCACCGGGACAGGGGAGTTTGCTCCACTTT. Translation gives CASSPPGQGSLLHF.

V and J are TRBV5-1 and TRBJ2-1; TRBD2 aligns across 7 bases. CDR3 length equals 14 residues. Unmatched junction bases numbered 6, after V lost 4 bases and J lost 5 bases. Looked up from germline, CDR1 is SGHRS and CDR2 is YFSETQ. The CDR3 region is CASSKRGVDNEQFF. The DNA of the CDR3 is TGCGCCAGCAGCAAGCGGGGCGTAGACAATGAGCAGTTCTTC.

V and J are TRBV5-5 and TRBJ1-5; 8 bases map to TRBD1. The CDR3 has 15 residues. The germline V gene encodes CDR1 SGHKS and CDR2 YYEKEE (reference sequence). V lost 4 bases, J lost 2 bases, and 5 bases stayed unmatched. CDR3 nucleotide sequence: TGTGCCAGCAGCGTAGACAGGGGACGCAATCAGCCCCAGCATTTT. Protein product: CASSVDRGRNQPQHF.

The CDR3 sequence: CASRRLGQYTEAFF. The CDR3 DNA sequence: TGTGCCAGCAGACGTCTTGGACAGTACACTGAAGCTTTCTTT. The chain joins TRBV6-5 to TRBJ1-1; D perhaps matches TRBD1 (6 bases). CDR1 and CDR2 (germline): MNHEY, SVGAGI. This CDR3 has 14 amino acids. The ends were cut back, 6 bases at V and 3 bases at J, with 14 bases in the middle.

The chain carries TRBV16 and TRBJ1-2; TRBD1 might be the D (5 bases). Per the germline V gene, CDR1 is KGHSY and CDR2 is FQNENV. The CDR3 is 17 residues long. The V end was cut by 2 bases, the J end by 6 bases, with 22 bases between. DNA for the CDR3: TGTGCCAGCAGCCAACACTTGCCAGCGGGGGGTTCCAATGGCTACACCTTC. It is translated as CASSQHLPAGGSNGYTF.

The table lists this clone with a few counts. This rearrangement joins TRBV11-2 to TRBJ1-6; D is ambiguous. The CDR3 loop spans 13 amino acids. The V and J ends lost 5 bases and 8 bases respectively, with 10 bases between them. Germline CDR1 SGHAT, CDR2 FQNNGV. CDR3: CASSQGKDSPLHF. CDR3 in DNA: TGTGCCAGCAGCCAAGGGAAGGATTCACCCCTCCACTTT.

The chain links TRBV18 to TRBJ1-4, with unresolved D. Looked up from germline, CDR1 is KGHSH and CDR2 is LQKENI. The CDR3 runs 12 residues. V gave up 2 bases and J gave up 5 bases, with 3 bases separating them. This CDR3 reads CASSPGNEKLFF. CDR3 DNA: TGTGCCAGCTCACCAGGGAATGAAAAACTGTTTTTT.

This chain uses TRBV7-6 with TRBJ2-5; D possibly corresponds to TRBD1 (5 bases). The CDR3 contains 15 residues. V was trimmed by 0 bases and J by 2 bases, leaving 10 bases between them. Germline CDR1 reads SGHVS; CDR2 reads FNYEAQ. CDR3 sequence: CASSLAAGQQETQYF. The CDR3, as DNA: TGTGCCAGCAGCTTAGCGGCAGGGCAGCAAGAGACCCAGTACTTC.

The rearrangement links TRBV28 to TRBJ1-5; no firm D call. The CDR3 is 11 residues long. Trimming pared 5 bases from V and 11 bases from J, leaving 10 bases between. CDR1 MDHEN and CDR2 SYDVKM come from the germline V gene. CDR3 in DNA: TGTGCCAGCAGTCTCCGTATAACCCAGCATTTT. As protein: CASSLRITQHF.

The chain joins TRBV18 to TRBJ1-1; D is uncertain. Germline V gene sequence: CDR1 KGHSH, CDR2 LQKENI. Trimming removed 5 bases at V and 1 base at J, with 8 bases between. The CDR3 runs to 13 residues. For the CDR3, the DNA is TGTGCCAGCTCAGAGGGCCAGAACACTGAAGCTTTCTTT. It translates to CASSEGQNTEAFF.

This clone was recorded once. V gene TRBV2 combines with J gene TRBJ2-5, with a tentative D call TRBD2 (6 bases). There are 13 residues in the CDR3. Germline CDR1 and CDR2: SNHLY and FYNNEI. V lost 10 bases and J lost 4, with 16 bases in between. CDR3 in DNA: TGTGCCATCTCACGAGGGGAGGCAGAGACCCAGTACTTC. Protein: CAISRGEAETQYF.

The chain couples TRBV11-3 to TRBJ1-1; 7 bases are shared with TRBD1. CDR1 is SGHNT and CDR2 is YENEEA in the germline V gene. The CDR3 totals 15 residues. The junction had 8 bases not matched to a gene; V was cut back by 1 base and J by 6 bases. In nucleotides, the CDR3 is TGTGCCAGCAGCTTAGGGACACAGGGGAGCGCTGAAGCTTTCTTT. Translation gives CASSLGTQGSAEAFF.